These 16 T cell receptor beta chains were all obtained from the same sample, sequenced in a study of cytomegalovirus exposure and HLA in healthy donors. The protocol was immunoSEQ multiplex PCR, while the TCRdb copy is restricted to in-frame clones and leaves out a portion. The data contain under 200,000 clones, about 81% of them singletons. The sample taken for sequencing was PBMCs. Receptors were obtained from a woman aged 25 to 39 in good health and CMV-seronegative.

The rearrangement joins TRBV5-1 to TRBJ1-1; TRBD1 aligns across 7 bases. V was pared by 7 bases and J by 8 bases, with 11 bases of the junction left unmatched. CDR3 length: 13 amino acids. Germline CDR1 is SGHRS and CDR2 is YFSETQ. The DNA for the CDR3 is TGCGCCAGCCTCGGACAGGACGGTTACGAAGCTTTCTTT. Encoded protein: CASLGQDGYEAFF.

The CDR3 loop reads CASSLARGEGTGELFF. CDR3 nucleotides: TGTGCCAGCAGCTTAGCCCGGGGGGAAGGCACCGGGGAGCTGTTTTTT. The chain recombines TRBV11-2 with TRBJ2-2, with 7 bases that match TRBD2. Germline assignment: CDR1 SGHAT and CDR2 FQNNGV. With V trimmed by 1 base and J by 4 bases, 6 bases remained unmatched. The CDR3 runs to 16 residues.

The CDR3 nucleotides are TGTGCCAGCAGTTACTCGAGGGTCGGTGCCGGGGAGCTGTTTTTT. Translation: CASSYSRVGAGELFF. The rearrangement links TRBV6-5 to TRBJ2-2; D may be TRBD2 (5 bases). The CDR3 consists of 15 residues. V lost 0 bases to trimming and J lost 6 bases, with 11 bases between them. Germline-derived CDR1 and CDR2 are MNHEY and SVGAGI.

The J gene is TRBJ1-4, the V gene TRBV5-1; maybe TRBD1 (5 bases). Germline V lookup: CDR1 SGHRS, CDR2 YFSETQ. V shed 3 bases and J shed 7 bases, with 10 bases lying between them. The CDR3 runs to 13 residues. CDR3 nucleotide sequence: TGCGCCAGCAGCTCCCTCGGGGGTGAAAAACTGTTTTTT. Translated: CASSSLGGEKLFF.

The chain has TRBV7-9 and TRBJ1-4; D gene unclear. The CDR3 has 14 residues. CDR1 is SEHNR, CDR2 FQNEAQ, per germline (reference sequence). The ends were cut back, 4 bases at V and 3 bases at J, with 9 bases in the middle. CDR3 sequence (DNA): TGTGCCAGCAGCTCCCAGGAGGCTAATGAAAAACTGTTTTTT. As protein: CASSSQEANEKLFF.

This clone was recorded a few times. V and J are TRBV6-5 and TRBJ1-5; perhaps TRBD1 as D (5 bases). V was shortened by 0 bases and J by 6 bases, with 12 bases between the two germline ends. This CDR3 has 15 amino acids. Germline values: CDR1 MNHEY, CDR2 SVGAGI. As DNA, the CDR3 is TGTGCCAGCAGTTACTCGCGGCAGGGTAGTCAGCCCCAGCATTTT. It is translated as CASSYSRQGSQPQHF.

Written as DNA, the CDR3 is TGTGCCAGCAGTGCATGGACTAGCGGGAGAAAAACCGGGGAGCTGTTTTTT. Its protein product is CASSAWTSGRKTGELFF. V is TRBV25-1 and J is TRBJ2-2; 13 nucleotides agree with TRBD2. Per the germline V gene, CDR1 is MGHDK and CDR2 is SYGVNS. V shed 4 bases, J shed 5 bases, and the junction held 7 bases outside the gene matches. This CDR3 is 17 amino acids long.

The chain combines TRBV28 with TRBJ1-5, with 9 bases identical to TRBD1. The CDR3 covers 14 residues. Losses at the gene ends were 7 bases for V and 10 bases for J; bases not matched to a gene: 11. Germline CDR1 reads MDHEN; CDR2 reads SYDVKM. The CDR3 bases are TGTGCCAGCATACCCTACAGGGGGCGAGAACCCCAGCATTTT. It translates to CASIPYRGREPQHF. Filled out from reference TRBV28 and TRBJ1-5, the complete variable domain reads DVKVTQSSRYLVKRTGEKVFLECVQDMDHENMFWYRQDPGLGLRLIYFSYDVKMKEKGDIPEGYSVSREKKERFSLILESASTNQTSMYLCASIPYRGREPQHFGDGTRLSIL.

V usage is TRBV30 and J usage is TRBJ1-1; TRBD1 matches at 9 bases. This CDR3 comprises 13 residues. Germline CDR1 GTSNPN, CDR2 SVGIG (reference sequence). Germline trimming cut 4 bases from V and 2 bases from J; bases unmatched to any gene: 2. CDR3: CAWNRGQNTEAFF. The CDR3 region has the DNA TGTGCCTGGAACAGGGGGCAAAACACTGAAGCTTTCTTT.

This chain uses TRBV2 with TRBJ2-7, with a tentative D call TRBD2 (6 bases). Per the germline V gene, CDR1 is SNHLY and CDR2 is FYNNEI. This CDR3 has 15 amino acids. Trimming left V 7 bases short and J 6 bases short, with 22 bases between. The CDR3 DNA reads as TGTGCCAGCACCCCTGAAGTCGGGAGAGGTAGCGAGCAGTACTTC. Translation: CASTPEVGRGSEQYF.

The chain is built from TRBV14 and TRBJ2-7; D unclear. Per the germline V gene, CDR1 is SGHDN and CDR2 is FVKESK. The CDR3 has 15 amino acids. V shed 2 bases and J shed 3 bases, with 14 bases lying between them. For the CDR3, the DNA is TGTGCCAGCAGCCAATCACCAGTCCCCTTCTACGAGCAGTACTTC. Amino acid sequence: CASSQSPVPFYEQYF. Variable domain in full (rest from reference TRBV14 and TRBJ2-7): EAGVTQFPSHSVIEKGQTVTLRCDPISGHDNLYWYRRVMGKEIKFLLHFVKESKQDESGMPNNRFLAERTGGTYSTLKVQPAELEDSGVYFCASSQSPVPFYEQYFGPGTRLTVT.

The chain recombines TRBV9 with TRBJ2-2; maybe TRBD2 (6 bases). Germline-derived CDR1 and CDR2 are SGDLS and YYNGEE. CDR3 length: 15 amino acids. V lost 0 bases, J lost 3 bases, and 9 bases lay in between. The DNA for the CDR3 is TGTGCCAGCAGCGTAGTAGGAGGGGACACCGGGGAGCTGTTTTTT. Its protein is CASSVVGGDTGELFF.

V and J are TRBV5-1 and TRBJ2-3; no clear D gene. Trimming took off 4 bases at V and 6 bases at J, with 9 bases between the two ends. This CDR3 has 12 amino acids. CDR1 SGHRS and CDR2 YFSETQ come from the germline V gene. CDR3 amino acids: CASSPERDTQYF. The DNA for the CDR3 is TGCGCCAGCAGCCCAGAACGCGATACGCAGTATTTT.

The V call is TRBV4-1, the J call TRBJ2-5, with a weak D call TRBD2 (5 bases). CDR3 length equals 13 residues. Trimming cost V 3 bases and J 7 bases, with 12 bases left between them. Germline V gene data show CDR1 as MGHRA and CDR2 as YSYEKL. This chain's CDR3 is CASSQPNEGTQYF. The CDR3, as DNA: TGCGCCAGCAGCCAGCCAAATGAGGGGACCCAGTACTTC.

The chain joins TRBV5-6 to TRBJ1-2, with TRBD1 as a possible D gene (6 bases). The CDR3 has 14 amino acids. V lost 1 base and J 7 bases, leaving 14 bases between the germline ends. Germline V lookup: CDR1 SGHDT, CDR2 YYEEEE. CDR3 amino acids: CASSLYGTPAGYTF. The CDR3 DNA reads as TGTGCCAGCAGCTTGTACGGGACACCGGCTGGCTACACCTTC.

The chain combines TRBV2 with TRBJ1-2, with a possible D match to TRBD1 (5 bases). Germline V CDR1 and CDR2: SNHLY, FYNNEI. With 3 bases removed from V and 5 bases from J, the gap between germline ends came to 16 bases. This CDR3 contains 15 residues. This CDR3 reads CASSEFAGFEYGYTF. Written as DNA, the CDR3 is TGTGCCAGCAGTGAGTTCGCAGGGTTCGAATATGGCTACACCTTC.